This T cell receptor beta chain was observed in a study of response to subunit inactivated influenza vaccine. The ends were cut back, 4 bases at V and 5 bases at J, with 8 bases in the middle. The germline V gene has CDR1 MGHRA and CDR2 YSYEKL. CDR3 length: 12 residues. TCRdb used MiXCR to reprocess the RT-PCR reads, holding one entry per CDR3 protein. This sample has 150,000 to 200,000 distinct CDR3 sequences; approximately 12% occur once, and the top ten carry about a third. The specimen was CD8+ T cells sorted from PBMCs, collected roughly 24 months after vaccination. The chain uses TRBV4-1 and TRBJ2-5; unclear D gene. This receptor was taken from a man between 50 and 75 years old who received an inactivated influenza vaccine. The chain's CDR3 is CASSPNWETQYF. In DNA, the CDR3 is TGCGCCAGCAGCCCGAATTGGGAGACCCAGTACTTC.